These T cell receptor beta chains were read from a single sample in a study of blood T cell repertoires in COVID-19. Using immunoSEQ multiplex PCR, the repertoire was profiled, and TCRdb retains in-frame clones only, with some absent. Of approximately 150,000 clones in the sample, roughly 88% are singletons; the top ten hold roughly 10%. The sample comprised peripheral blood. The receptors here all came from a man between 60 and 75 years old with active or convalescent COVID-19. Both conserved end residues are part of each CDR3. A D gene is named only where the DNA matches it firmly. The size entry is marked missing in some rows and otherwise reads once, few, many or a size class.

abundance,len,d_gene,v_gene,CDR3aa
once,14,NA,TRBV18,CASSPGAQNQPQHF
once,15,NA,TRBV10-2,CASSDLSGLSYEQYF
NA,15,NA,TRBV19,CASSPQDSGANVLTF
once,13,NA,TRBV7-2,CASSSYSSQPQHF
NA,14,NA,TRBV7-2,CASSHFSGANVLTF
NA,15,TRBD2,TRBV7-9,CASSASGRAYNEQFF
once,15,TRBD2,TRBV6-5,CASSFQAGGPETQYF
NA,18,NA,TRBV11-2,CASSSRYRDTKLIQTQYF
NA,16,NA,TRBV5-8,CASSPGTYGMNTEAFF
NA,15,TRBD1,TRBV12-5,CASAKRTGGDYGYTF
NA,14,TRBD1,TRBV7-9,CASSWGTGQETQYF
NA,13,NA,TRBV19,CASRTAGSGELFF
NA,17,TRBD1,TRBV27,CASRLRQGYLFDEKLFF
NA,16,TRBD1,TRBV5-6,CASSYFGDRETGELFF
few,12,TRBD2,TRBV12-3/TRBV12-4,CASGLAGYQQFF
NA,19,TRBD2,TRBV14,CASSQVGTSGRALAGEQFF
NA,18,TRBD1,TRBV10-2,CATTPGQGRINMNTEAFF